This TCR beta chain was captured in a study of cytomegalovirus exposure and HLA in healthy donors. General observations from the study: There were 164 TCR beta chains listed as cytomegalovirus-associated. In a later analysis, an Asian-associated ancestry cluster reportedly showed fewer N-insertions than the approximately 640-donor mean. Later work found that TCR association rates differed between HLA loci; DRB1 had the most and HLA-C the fewest.

Deletions cut 1 base from V and 3 bases from J, with 17 bases between. The CDR3 sequence is 17 residues long. Germline CDR1 MNHEY, CDR2 SMNVEV (reference sequence). The table lists this clone with a few counts. The antigen remains undetermined. 13 Jbeta primers and 60 Vbeta primers were used for the PCR. Original methodology: Later work found approximately 87 million unique TCR beta chains, with approximately 12 million shared. Data came from immunoSEQ multiplex PCR; TCRdb stores just in-frame clones and leaves some out. V and J calls plus clone size are reproduced from that table; the DNA served to infer D and trimming. The sample lists 120,000 or so clones, over 70% occurring once.

The receptor's source is a woman aged 40 to 50 in good health and CMV-seropositive. This chain joins TRBV27 and TRBJ2-3, with TRBD1 as a possible D gene (6 bases). Sequenced input: PBMCs. The CDR3 is CASSLYPGHRRTDTQYF. CDR3 nucleotides: TGTGCCAGCAGTTTATACCCGGGACACCGGAGGACAGATACGCAGTATTTT.